What follows describes a single TCR beta chain. This sample stems from a study of blood T cell repertoires in COVID-19. This CDR3 contains 15 residues. V shed 2 bases, J shed 8 bases, and the junction held 9 bases outside the gene matches. Germline loops: CDR1 SGHAT, CDR2 FQNNGV. Original data processing: The authors estimated nucleated cell counts from reference gene primer amplification. Here immunoSEQ multiplex PCR was the method, and the copy in TCRdb shows in-frame clones only, minus some. From that table come the V and J calls and clone size; the DNA was used to work out D and trimming. Seen here are about 300,000 clones, 75% to 90% observed once, and the top ten hold about 1.7%.

The chain recombines TRBV11-2 with TRBJ2-1; 7 bases align to TRBD2. Sequencing was performed on PBMCs or T cells enriched from blood (not recorded which). The clonotype was recovered from a woman between 35 and 50 years old who had recovered from COVID-19. The CDR3 reads CASSLQAAGVDEQFF. In DNA form, the CDR3 reads TGTGCCAGCAGCTTACAGGCCGCGGGAGTGGATGAGCAGTTCTTC.